What follows are 8 T cell receptor beta chains derived from one specimen sequenced in a study of OX40 agonist ivuxolimab in advanced cancers. TCRdb keeps only in-frame clones here, not all; method: immunoSEQ multiplex PCR. Here the sample spans over 75,000 clones, roughly 94% being singletons. This sample comprised CD4+ or CD8+ T cells sorted from blood, obtained in a trial of the OX40 agonist ivuxolimab. The receptor set was obtained from an adult with an advanced solid tumor such as melanoma, head and neck, liver or kidney cancer.

The chain employs TRBV18 and TRBJ2-7; D gene ambiguous. Trimming stripped 3 bases from V and 0 bases from J, with 6 bases between. The CDR3 length is 13 residues. Looked up from germline, CDR1 is KGHSH and CDR2 is LQKENI. The CDR3 DNA sequence: TGTGCCAGCTCACCCGGGTTCTCCTACGAGCAGTACTTC. This sequence encodes CASSPGFSYEQYF.

This clone is a singleton in its sample. This chain uses TRBV29-1 with TRBJ1-1; D is unclear. This CDR3 spans 13 amino acids. In germline, CDR1 is SQVTM, CDR2 ANQGSEA. Trimming removed 1 base at V and 2 bases at J, with 8 bases between. The CDR3 spells CSVEVHGNTEAFF. The CDR3 DNA is TGCAGCGTTGAAGTCCACGGTAACACTGAAGCTTTCTTT.

The CDR3 spells CASSIGASPYEQYF. Here the CDR3 DNA reads TGTGCCAGTAGTATTGGAGCTTCCCCCTACGAGCAGTACTTC. The chain recombines TRBV19 with TRBJ2-7; D unresolved. V was clipped by 3 bases and J by 2 bases, with 11 bases between them. CDR1 is LNHDA, CDR2 SQIVND, per germline (reference sequence). This CDR3 has 14 amino acids.

The CDR3, as DNA: TGCGCCAGCAGCGCCTTCGGACTAGCGGGGGGAAGAGATACGCAGTATTTT. Translation gives CASSAFGLAGGRDTQYF. This chain connects TRBV10-2 to TRBJ2-3; 14 bases line up with TRBD2. This CDR3 has 17 residues. Germline assignment: CDR1 WSHSY and CDR2 SAAADI. Trimming removed 6 bases from V and 5 bases from J; junction bases left unmatched: 10.

This clone was seen only a few times. V usage is TRBV2 and J usage is TRBJ1-2; the D is unclear. The CDR3 has 11 amino acids. Germline V gene sequence: CDR1 SNHLY, CDR2 FYNNEI. The V end was cut by 6 bases, the J end by 8 bases, with 10 bases between. As DNA, the CDR3 is TGTGCCAGCAGCAAGGACGGCGGCTACACCTTC. This gives the protein CASSKDGGYTF. The full variable domain, in which reference TRBV2 and TRBJ1-2 provide the parts outside the CDR3, is EPEVTQTPSHQVTQMGQEVILRCVPISNHLYFYWYRQILGQKVEFLVSFYNNEISEKSEIFDDQFSVERPDGSNFTLKIRSTKLEDSAMYFCASSKDGGYTFGSGTRLTVV.

The chain combines TRBV13 with TRBJ2-4; 9 nucleotides line up with TRBD2. The germline CDR1 and CDR2 sequences are PRHDT and FYEKMQ (reference sequence). J gave up 8 bases and V 5 bases, and 4 bases lay outside the gene matches. The CDR3 length is 13 residues. The CDR3 DNA is TGTGCCAGCAGCCCCGGGACTAGCCACATTCAGTACTTC. It specifies CASSPGTSHIQYF.

The chain is built from TRBV7-9 and TRBJ2-7; 10 nucleotides agree with TRBD2. CDR3 length: 17 amino acids. CDR1 is SEHNR, CDR2 FQNEAQ, per germline (reference sequence). With 7 bases clipped from V and 2 bases from J, the junction kept 14 bases outside the gene matches. CDR3 sequence (DNA): TGTGCCAGCACCATTGGCCGAGAGCTAGCGGGAGCCTACGAGCAGTACTTC. It is translated as CASTIGRELAGAYEQYF.

The rearrangement links TRBV4-1 to TRBJ2-6; the D is unclear. CDR1 is MGHRA, CDR2 YSYEKL, per germline. The V gene lost 0 bases and the J gene lost 2 bases, with 5 bases spanning the gap. The CDR3 contains 15 residues. The CDR3: CASSQDPTGANVLTF. CDR3 DNA: TGCGCCAGCAGCCAAGATCCCACTGGGGCCAACGTCCTGACTTTC.